The T cell receptor beta chain under discussion was sequenced for a study of human T cells and chemical hapten exposure. Study-wide context: The sensitizer, 2% DPC, was used on about 2 cm by about 2 cm of upper inner arm skin.

The table lists this clonotype with a few counts. What it binds is not known. TCRdb reanalysed the RACE reads using MiXCR and keeps one entry per CDR3 protein. The sample consists of around 190,000 distinct CDR3 sequences, approximately 20% of them appearing once. The sample's time point: patch test 1, 2 weeks after DPC sensitization. As to treatment: therapeutic diphenylcyclopropenone sensitization with weekly scalp DPC. Those who donated were patients with alopecia, 18 to 70 years of age, and suitable for DPC. Researchers extracted total RNA from unfractionated whole blood. The CDR3 consists of 14 residues. Between the trimmed V and J ends, which lost 3 bases and 3 bases, there was a span of 11 bases. Per the germline V gene, CDR1 is SNHLY and CDR2 is FYNNEI. Broader study findings: Expanded TCR sets contained significantly more large CDR3 similarity clusters than controls.

The starting material was whole blood, obtained in connection with sensitization to the hapten diphenylcyclopropenone (DPC). V usage is TRBV2 and J usage is TRBJ1-1, with unresolved D. The sequence derives from a woman aged 50 to 60 with alopecia areata. Some clones in this sample may be carry-over from other donors' samples. The CDR3 region is CASSDYGKDTEAFF. Here the CDR3 DNA reads TGTGCCAGCAGTGACTACGGGAAGGACACTGAAGCTTTCTTT. Full variable domain (missing parts from reference TRBV2 and TRBJ1-1): EPEVTQTPSHQVTQMGQEVILRCVPISNHLYFYWYRQILGQKVEFLVSFYNNEISEKSEIFDDQFSVERPDGSNFTLKIRSTKLEDSAMYFCASSDYGKDTEAFFGQGTRLTVV.